Reported below is one T cell receptor (beta chain). Its target is not known. TCR sequencing used cDNA made by reverse transcription of extracted RNA. Assay used: immunoSEQ multiplex PCR; TCRdb lists only in-frame clones, some missing. The sample yields tens of thousands of clones, around 70% seen once. Documented treatment: oral pan-JAK inhibitor, 5-10 mg twice daily. Punch biopsies of lesional scalp, plus peripheral blood, were taken from alopecia areata patients. PBMCs were stained for CD3, CD4 and CD8, and CD4+ and CD8+ T cells were sorted. From germline, CDR1 is SGHTA and CDR2 FQGTGA. The CDR3 covers 14 residues. V lost 5 bases to trimming and J lost 2 bases, with 13 bases between them. The data are from a study of CD8+ T cells in alopecia areata. Whole-study results and caveats: While tofacitinib was given, many expanded lesional clones persisted in scalp and blood.

This specimen was CD8+ T cells sorted from blood, taken at approximately week 42, from a patient treated with tofacitinib. This clonotype was obtained from a human donor with alopecia areata. The rearrangement links TRBV7-3 to TRBJ2-7, with D possibly TRBD1 on 6 matching bases. As DNA, the CDR3 is TGTGCCAGCAGCCTACAGGGTCCCCCCTACGAGCAGTACTTC. As protein: CASSLQGPPYEQYF.